This T cell receptor beta chain comes out of a study of CD8 T cells in ankylosing spondylitis. TCRdb independently ran MiXCR on the 5' RACE reads; one entry per CDR3 protein. Found here are 800,000 to 900,000 distinct CDR3 sequences, 10% to 15% of them singletons; the top ten hold under 0.6%. The table lists this clonotype with a few counts. Its antigen is currently unknown. CDR3 length equals 17 residues. Germline V gene sequence: CDR1 SGHDN, CDR2 FVKESK. Between the trimmed V and J ends, which lost 6 bases and 1 base, there was a span of 18 bases. General observations from the study: A TCR beta motif made of about eight highly homologous variants seemed typical of ankylosing spondylitis blood.

The chain carries TRBV14 and TRBJ2-2, with D perhaps matching TRBD1 (5 bases). Sequenced: blood, either unsorted or a sorted T cell fraction (not recorded which). The clonotype comes from a male donor with ankylosing spondylitis. The CDR3 protein is CASSPLRWGKNTGELFF. CDR3 nucleotides: TGTGCCAGCAGTCCCCTTAGGTGGGGCAAGAACACCGGGGAGCTGTTTTTT.